This T cell receptor (beta chain) was documented in a study of molecular identifiers for immune sequencing clone quantification. Naive CD8 T cells, phenotype CD8+CD4-CCR7+CD45RA+, were sorted. The table lists this clonotype with a few counts. TCRdb independently ran MiXCR on the PCR reads; one entry per CDR3 protein. In the table there are about 630,000 distinct CDR3 sequences, about 25% of which are singletons. The germline V gene has CDR1 SGHRS and CDR2 YFSETQ. V was clipped by 0 bases and J by 6 bases, with 12 bases between them. CDR3 length: 15 residues. The TCR comes from a human donor in good health. Some libraries in this study had Jurkat cell RNA spiked in. The gene calls are TRBV5-1 and TRBJ2-2; D gene unclear. The specimen sequenced was naive CD8+ T cells from blood, with Jurkat cell RNA spiked in. Subset in this sample: FACS-sorted CD8+CD4-CCR7+CD45RA+ naive T cells. CDR3 amino acids: CASSLAGNRAGELFF. As DNA, the CDR3 is TGCGCCAGCAGCTTGGCCGGAAATAGGGCCGGGGAGCTGTTTTTT.